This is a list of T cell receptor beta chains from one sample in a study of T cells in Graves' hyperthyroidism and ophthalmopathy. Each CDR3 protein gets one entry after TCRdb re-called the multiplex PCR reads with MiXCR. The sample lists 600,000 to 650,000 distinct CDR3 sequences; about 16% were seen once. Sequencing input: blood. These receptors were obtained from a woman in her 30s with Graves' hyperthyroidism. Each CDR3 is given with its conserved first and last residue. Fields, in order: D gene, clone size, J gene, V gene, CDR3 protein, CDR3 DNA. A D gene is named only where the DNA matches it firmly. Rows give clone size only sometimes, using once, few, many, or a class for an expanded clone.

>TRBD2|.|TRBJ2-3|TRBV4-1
CASSQAGTGGDTQYF
TGCGCCAGCAGCCAAGCTGGGACGGGGGGAGATACGCAGTATTTT
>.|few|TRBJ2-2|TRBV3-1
CASSQVEGVTGELFF
TGTGCCAGCAGCCAAGTCGAGGGAGTAACCGGGGAGCTGTTTTTT
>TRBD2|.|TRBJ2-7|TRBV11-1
CASRRTSGSMGHEQYF
TGTGCCAGCAGACGGACTAGCGGGAGTATGGGCCACGAGCAGTACTTC
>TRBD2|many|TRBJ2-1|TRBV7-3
CASSWTSGSSYNEQFF
TGTGCCAGCAGCTGGACTAGCGGGAGCTCCTACAATGAGCAGTTCTTC
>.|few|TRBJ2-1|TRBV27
CASTRRYNPMGANEQFF
TGTGCCAGCACCCGGAGATACAATCCCATGGGGGCGAATGAGCAGTTCTTC
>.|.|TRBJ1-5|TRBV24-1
CATSDEGSNQPQHF
TGTGCCACCAGTGACGAGGGGAGCAATCAGCCCCAGCATTTT
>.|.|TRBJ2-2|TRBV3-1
CASSQWRTANTGELFF
TGTGCCAGCAGCCAATGGAGGACAGCGAACACCGGGGAGCTGTTTTTT
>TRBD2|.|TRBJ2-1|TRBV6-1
CASFGLAGVREQFF
TGTGCCAGCTTCGGACTAGCGGGAGTGAGGGAGCAGTTCTTC
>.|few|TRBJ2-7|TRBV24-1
CATSDLQVSSYEQYF
TGTGCCACCAGTGATTTGCAGGTCAGTTCCTACGAGCAGTACTTC
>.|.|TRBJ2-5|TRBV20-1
CSAGQSQETQYF
TGCAGTGCAGGGCAGAGCCAAGAGACCCAGTACTTC
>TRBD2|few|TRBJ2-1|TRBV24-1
CATRLAGGNEQFF
TGTGCCACCAGACTAGCGGGCGGCAATGAGCAGTTCTTC
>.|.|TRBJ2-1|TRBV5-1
CASSLSQLTYNEQFF
TGCGCCAGCAGCTTGTCCCAGTTGACCTACAATGAGCAGTTCTTC
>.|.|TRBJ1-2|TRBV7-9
CASSLWGNDGYTF
TGTGCCAGCAGCCTATGGGGGAATGACGGCTACACCTTC
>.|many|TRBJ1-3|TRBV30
CAWRDRGSIYF
TGTGCCTGGAGGGACCGGGGGTCCATATATTTT
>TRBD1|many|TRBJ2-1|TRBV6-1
CASSEDRGSYNEQFF
TGTGCCAGCAGTGAGGACAGGGGGAGTTACAATGAGCAGTTCTTC
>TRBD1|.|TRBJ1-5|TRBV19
CASSGQVYSNQPQHF
TGTGCCAGTAGTGGACAGGTTTATAGCAATCAGCCCCAGCATTTT
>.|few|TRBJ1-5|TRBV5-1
CASSLNVRGTEPQHF
TGCGCCAGCAGCTTGAATGTAAGGGGGACGGAGCCCCAGCATTTT
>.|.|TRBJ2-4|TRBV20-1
CSARDLLTIEDIQYF
TGCAGTGCTAGAGATCTACTAACCATAGAGGACATTCAGTACTTC
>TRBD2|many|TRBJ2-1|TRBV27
CASRKLAGLPGNEQFF
TGTGCCAGCAGGAAACTAGCGGGACTACCCGGGAATGAGCAGTTCTTC
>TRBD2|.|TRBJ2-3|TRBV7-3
CASRLIAGGADTQYF
TGTGCCAGCAGACTAATAGCGGGAGGCGCAGATACGCAGTATTTT
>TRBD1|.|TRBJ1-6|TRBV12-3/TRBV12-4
CASRKTGLNSPLHF
TGTGCCAGCAGAAAGACAGGGCTAAATTCACCCCTCCACTTT
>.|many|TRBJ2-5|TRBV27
CASSFAQGETQYF
TGTGCCAGCAGTTTCGCCCAGGGAGAGACCCAGTACTTC
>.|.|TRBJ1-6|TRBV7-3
CASSPRRGGSPLHF
TGTGCCAGCAGCCCCCGGAGGGGAGGTTCACCCCTCCACTTT
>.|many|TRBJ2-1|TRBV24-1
CATSDRSKRNNEQFF
TGTGCCACCAGTGATCGATCGAAGCGTAACAATGAGCAGTTCTTC
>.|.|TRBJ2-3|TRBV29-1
CSVERRERDTQYF
TGCAGCGTTGAACGCCGGGAGCGGGATACGCAGTATTTT
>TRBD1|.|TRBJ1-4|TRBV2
CASTGQGGEKLFF
TGTGCCAGCACGGGACAGGGAGGGGAAAAACTGTTTTTT
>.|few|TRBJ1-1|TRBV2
CASSGTLMNTEAFF
TGTGCCAGCAGTGGGACACTAATGAACACTGAAGCTTTCTTT
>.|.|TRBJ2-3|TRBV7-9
CASSPFLGTTDTQYF
TGTGCCAGCAGCCCTTTTCTGGGGACCACAGATACGCAGTATTTT
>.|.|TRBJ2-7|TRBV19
CASSIDFANEQYF
TGTGCCAGTAGTATAGATTTCGCCAACGAGCAGTACTTC
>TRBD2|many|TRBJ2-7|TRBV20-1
CSARDPSFGPESSGVVYEQYF
TGCAGTGCTAGAGATCCGTCCTTTGGTCCAGAGAGTAGCGGGGTCGTCTACGAGCAGTACTTC
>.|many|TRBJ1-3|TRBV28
CASSSPNNRVSGGNTIYF
TGTGCCAGCAGTTCCCCCAATAACAGGGTCTCGGGTGGAAACACCATATATTTT
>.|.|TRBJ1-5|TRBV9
CASSGEGRNQPQHF
TGTGCCAGCAGCGGGGAGGGCCGCAATCAGCCCCAGCATTTT
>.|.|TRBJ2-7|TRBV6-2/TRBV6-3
CASKLPSRGEQYF
TGTGCCAGCAAACTACCGTCGCGGGGCGAGCAGTACTTC
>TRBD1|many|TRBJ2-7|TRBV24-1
CATSDSGQGRYEQYF
TGTGCCACCAGTGACTCGGGACAGGGGAGATACGAGCAGTACTTC
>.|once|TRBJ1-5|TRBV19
CDSSRPPGRGNQPQHF
TGTGACAGTAGTAGACCCCCGGGGAGGGGCAATCAGCCCCAGCATTTT
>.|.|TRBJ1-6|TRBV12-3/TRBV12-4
CASSRHREGGMALHF
TGTGCCAGCAGTCGACACAGGGAGGGTGGGATGGCCCTCCACTTT
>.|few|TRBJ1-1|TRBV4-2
CASSQFMDTEAFF
TGTGCCAGCAGCCAATTCATGGACACTGAAGCTTTCTTT
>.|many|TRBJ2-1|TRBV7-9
CASSPGHPYGEQFF
TGTGCCAGCAGCCCGGGACACCCTTACGGTGAGCAGTTCTTC
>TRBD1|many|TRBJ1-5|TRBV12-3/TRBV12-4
CASSFFSFGRDRVYQPQHF
TGTGCCAGCAGTTTTTTTAGCTTTGGCCGGGACAGGGTCTATCAGCCCCAGCATTTT
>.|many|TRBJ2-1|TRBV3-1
CASSDKEYEQFF
TGTGCCAGCAGTGACAAAGAGTACGAGCAGTTCTTC
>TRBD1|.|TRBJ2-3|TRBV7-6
CASSFLDRGDTQYF
TGTGCCAGCAGCTTTCTGGACAGGGGTGATACGCAGTATTTT
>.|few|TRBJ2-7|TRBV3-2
CASSHENYEQYF
TGTGCCAGCAGCCACGAAAACTACGAGCAGTACTTC
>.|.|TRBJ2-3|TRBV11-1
CASSFSASGRDTQYF
TGTGCCAGCAGCTTTTCTGCCAGCGGTCGAGATACGCAGTATTTT
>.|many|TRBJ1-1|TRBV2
CASSSNRVGTEAFF
TGTGCCAGCAGTTCCAACAGGGTGGGCACTGAAGCTTTCTTT
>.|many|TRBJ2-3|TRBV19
CASSMDLSTDTQYF
TGTGCCAGTAGTATGGACCTGTCAACAGATACGCAGTATTTT